This T cell receptor (beta chain) was recovered during a study of T cells after yellow fever vaccination (dated by TCRdb to between 2018 and 2021). At the level of the whole study: The SMART-Seq v4 Ultra Low Input RNA kit was used to prepare libraries from fractions with low cell numbers. Bulk TCR alpha and beta repertoires were sequenced longitudinally to track T-cell clones before and after primary and booster YFV17D yellow fever vaccination. Blood samples were taken at several timepoints before and after primary and secondary immunization, and bulk PBMC replicates and cell subsets were isolated. Two healthy male donors made up the cohort, one aged 18 to 30 years and the other aged 30 to 40 years. What the research found in general, with its limitations: A small share of clonotypes was detected in both CD4 and CD8 compartments, with the overlap likely arising from convergent recombination. After the booster, most clones that had expanded after primary vaccination were detected again (around 96% of CD4 and 88% of CD8), suggesting broad maintenance of memory. Because the study included only a couple of donors, the extent to which the findings can be generalized is limited. Compared with the primary T-cell response, the secondary T-cell response was weaker but faster, peaking on day 5 rather than day 15. Computational filtering was required because FACS-sorted repertoires could contain abundant contaminating clonotypes from the bulk population.

TCR cDNA was synthesized by 5'RACE template switching, which introduced a universal primer site and unique molecular identifiers. cDNA synthesis was primed from both the TCR alpha and TCR beta constant segments. Library amplification involved two PCR steps, and the second step added sample barcodes and sequencing adapters. Sequencing of the libraries was done on either Illumina HiSeq 2500 (2x100 bp) or NovaSeq (2x150 bp). In the original analysis: Reads were demultiplexed and collapsed into UMI consensus sequences with MIGEC, and V(D)J alignment was performed with MiXCR. Clonotypes responding to the vaccine were identified with edgeR on replicate PBMC samples, with the criteria of FDR below 0.01 and a log2 fold change above 5 up to day 15. Bulk clonotypes were assigned CD4 or CD8 identity according to which sequenced CD4 or CD8 repertoire held them at higher abundance. Through fastp at Q25 and MiXCR, TCRdb rebuilt clones from the public reads, retaining in-frame beta chains. Rows with one shared CDR3 protein collapse into an entry with the most common genes and DNA. For this entry, the V and J calls and clone size follow TCRdb and not the study's own pipeline. The sample has 500,000 to 700,000 distinct CDR3 sequences on record, 15% to 20% of them singletons. The top ten constitute roughly 13% of the sample.

V and J lose 0 bases and 3 bases, and a span of 7 bases separates them. The CDR3 sequence holds 13 residues, the cysteine and phenylalanine included. Only the CDR3 portion is preserved as DNA: 39 bases, with reading frame beginning at the first base. For CDR1 and CDR2, the germline V gene lists SGDLS and YYNGEE. The treatment or condition label here, explained by the study, means: live attenuated yellow fever vaccine strain. At each blood-draw timepoint, two biological replicates of bulk PBMCs were collected. PBMCs were isolated from peripheral blood using a standard Ficoll-Paque protocol. RNA was extracted with TriZol from bulk PBMCs, CD4 and CD8 fractions, and dextramer-positive and dextramer-negative fractions. About this clonotype itself: What antigen it recognizes has not been identified. No per-base quality is available; no much larger clone lies one base away.

The input for sequencing was PBMCs, taken 15 days after the yellow fever booster vaccination. This receptor was obtained from a man aged 25-45 years who received the YFV17D yellow fever vaccine. The chain employs TRBV9 and TRBJ2-7, with TRBD1 perhaps the D gene, on 6 matching bases. The CDR3 sequence is CASSVEQGYEQYF. The bases read TGTGCCAGCAGCGTAGAACAGGGCTACGAGCAGTACTTC.